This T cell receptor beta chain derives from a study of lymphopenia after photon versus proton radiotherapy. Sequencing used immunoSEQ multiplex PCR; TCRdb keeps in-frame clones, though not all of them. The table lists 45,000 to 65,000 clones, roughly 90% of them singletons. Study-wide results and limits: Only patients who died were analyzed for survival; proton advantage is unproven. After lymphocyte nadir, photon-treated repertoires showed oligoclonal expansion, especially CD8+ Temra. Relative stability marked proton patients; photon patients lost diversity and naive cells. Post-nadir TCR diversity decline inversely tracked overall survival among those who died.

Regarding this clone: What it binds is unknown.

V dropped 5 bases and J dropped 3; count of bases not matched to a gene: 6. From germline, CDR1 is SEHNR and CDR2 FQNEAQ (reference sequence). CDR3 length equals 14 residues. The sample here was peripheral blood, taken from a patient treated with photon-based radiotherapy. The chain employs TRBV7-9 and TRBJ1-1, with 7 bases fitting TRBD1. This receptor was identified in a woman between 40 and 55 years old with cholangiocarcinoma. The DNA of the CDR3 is TGTGCCAGCAGCATTACCCAGGGGGACACTGAAGCTTTCTTT. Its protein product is CASSITQGDTEAFF.